This TCR beta chain originates from a study of Graves' ophthalmopathy and Graves' hyperthyroidism. Study in general: Specimen type is peripheral blood, obtained at initial diagnosis before any treatment. Broader study findings: Blood repertoires reportedly contained most expanded thyroid clonotypes above 0.001 frequency.

Investigators amplified TCR beta CDR3 regions from RNA transcripts. Second-round multiplex PCR came after first-round RT-PCR with HTBI primers. TCRdb processed the multiplex PCR reads anew with MiXCR; each CDR3 protein has one entry. The table has 240,000 or so distinct CDR3 sequences, 45% seen once. The CDR3 sequence is 17 residues long. Trimming removed 1 base at V and 0 bases at J, with 16 bases between. The V gene's germline CDR1 is DFQATT and CDR2 SNEGSKA (reference sequence). Notes on this clonotype: Its specificity is unknown.

From fresh peripheral blood, over 9 ml in volume, the PBMCs were obtained. Sequencing used peripheral blood. The V and J genes are TRBV20-1 and TRBJ1-5; possibly TRBD1 for D (6 bases). The clonotype was recovered from an adult man with Graves' ophthalmopathy. The chain's CDR3 is CSARARTGPYSNQPQHF. CDR3 nucleotides: TGCAGTGCTAGAGCCCGTACAGGGCCTTATAGCAATCAGCCCCAGCATTTT.